The sequence of this T cell receptor (beta chain) was determined in a study of control samples from healthy donors and cancer patients. Sequenced by immunoSEQ multiplex PCR; TCRdb stores in-frame clones only, minus some. The sample yields approximately 94,000 clones, more than 85% seen once. The V gene end was trimmed by 3 bases and the J gene end by 1 base; junction bases not matched to a gene: 4. Germline CDR1 reads KGHDR; CDR2 reads SFDVKD. The CDR3 length is 15 residues. The genes are TRBV24-1 and TRBJ2-5; 7 positions match TRBD1. Sequenced: blood. The sequence came from a woman aged 30 to 39 in good health. CDR3 protein: CATSDTRDSQETQYF. Written as DNA, the CDR3 is TGTGCCACCAGTGATACCCGGGACAGCCAAGAGACCCAGTACTTC.